Reported below is one T cell receptor (beta chain). This entry belongs to a study of blood T cell repertoires in COVID-19. About the research overall: From T cells, B-cell-depleted T cells, or PBMCs came the material, which was cDNA or gDNA.

Participant reports of clinical history set cohort assignment. Per germline, CDR1 MNHEY and CDR2 SVGEGT. CDR3 size: 14 residues. V dropped 4 bases and J dropped 7; count of bases not matched to a gene: 5. TCRdb's table, derived via immunoSEQ multiplex PCR, lists solely in-frame clones and lacks some. The sample has fewer than 350,000 clones, around 88% seen once; the top ten hold 6% to 6.5%. The receptor was derived from a woman in her 40s who had recovered from COVID-19. Sequencing input: PBMCs or T cells enriched from blood (not recorded which). The chain couples TRBV6-2 or TRBV6-3 to TRBJ1-4, with 8 bases fitting TRBD1. CDR3 in amino acids: CASSSDRGREKLFF. In DNA, the CDR3 is TGTGCCAGCAGTTCCGACAGGGGACGTGAAAAACTGTTTTTT.